The rows below give T cell receptor beta chains drawn from one sample of a study of T-cell reconstitution after alpha-beta-depleted transplantation in children. TCRdb re-analysed the PCR reads in MiXCR, keeping a single row per CDR3 protein. There are 500,000 or so distinct CDR3 sequences in the sample; about 33% occur only once, and 2% to 3% lies in the top ten. This specimen was PBMCs from the stem cell graft donor, taken from the stem cell graft. The receptors were sampled from a human donor who donated a stem cell graft to a child with aplastic anemia. The CDR3 runs from the conserved cysteine through the conserved F or W. D genes are given only for firm matches. The size entry is marked missing in some rows and otherwise reads once, few, many or a size class.

.	TRBV7-2	.	TRBJ1-1	TGTGCCAGCCGCCGATTGAACACTGAAGCTTTCTTT	CASRRLNTEAFF
.	TRBV20-1	many	TRBJ2-5	TGCAGTGCGCCGAAGCAAGAGACCCAGTACTTC	CSAPKQETQYF
.	TRBV6-5	few	TRBJ1-1	TGTGCCAGCAGTTACGGGATAGGAAACACTGAAGCTTTCTTT	CASSYGIGNTEAFF
TRBD1	TRBV20-1	.	TRBJ1-6	TGCAGTGCTAGAGTAACAGGGGGGACAGACAATTCACCCCTCCACTTT	CSARVTGGTDNSPLHF
.	TRBV12-3/TRBV12-4	few	TRBJ1-4	TGTGCCAGCAGTCAACGGGACACGTGGGAAAAACTGTTTTTT	CASSQRDTWEKLFF
.	TRBV6-2/TRBV6-3	few	TRBJ2-5	TGTGCCAGCAGGGAGGGGGCCCCGGAGACCCAGTACTTC	CASREGAPETQYF
TRBD2	TRBV12-3/TRBV12-4	few	TRBJ2-1	TGTGCCACGCGAGCGGGAGTAAATCCGGGTGAGCAGTTCTTC	CATRAGVNPGEQFF
.	TRBV30	few	TRBJ1-1	TGTGCCTGGAGTGCTTGGGGCACTGAAGCTTTCTTT	CAWSAWGTEAFF
.	TRBV10-3	few	TRBJ1-1	TGTGCCATCAGTGAGTTGGGGAATCTGAACACTGAAGCTTTCTTT	CAISELGNLNTEAFF
.	TRBV27	.	TRBJ2-3	TGTGCCAGCAGTATGGTTACAGGGAACCGGGCAGATACGCAGTATTTT	CASSMVTGNRADTQYF
.	TRBV11-3	.	TRBJ1-1	TGTGCCAGCAGCTTAGGACCTCCGAGGATGAACACTGAAGCTTTCTTT	CASSLGPPRMNTEAFF
.	TRBV27	.	TRBJ2-7	TGTGCCAGCAGTATTTCCGGACCATCCTACGAGCAGTACTTC	CASSISGPSYEQYF
.	TRBV18	few	TRBJ1-5	TGTGCCAGCTCACCAGTTATGTCTCCAAGCAATCAGCCCCAGCATTTT	CASSPVMSPSNQPQHF
TRBD1	TRBV29-1	many	TRBJ2-5	TGCAGCGTTGCAGGGGGCCACAAAGAGACCCAGTACTTC	CSVAGGHKETQYF
TRBD2	TRBV7-8	few	TRBJ2-3	TGTGCCAGCAGCTCGAACCAACGACTAGCGGGGAGCACAGATACGCAGTATTTT	CASSSNQRLAGSTDTQYF
.	TRBV19	.	TRBJ1-4	TGTGCCAGTAGCCGGGGGGCAGGGTCTAAGGATGAAAAACTGTTTTTT	CASSRGAGSKDEKLFF
TRBD2	TRBV12-3/TRBV12-4	.	TRBJ2-7	TGTGCCAGCACCCCCTCCTACGGCGGGAGAGGGGCCTACGAGCAGTACTTC	CASTPSYGGRGAYEQYF
.	TRBV12-3/TRBV12-4	.	TRBJ1-1	TGTGCCAGCAGTGGACTCCAAGCTAACACTGAAGCTTTCTTT	CASSGLQANTEAFF
TRBD1	TRBV2	few	TRBJ2-3	TGTGCCAGCAGAAGACAGGGGGTCCCAGCAGATACGCAGTATTTT	CASRRQGVPADTQYF
.	TRBV10-3	few	TRBJ2-1	TGTGCCATCAGTGAAGGAGGCTCCTACAATGAGCAGTTCTTC	CAISEGGSYNEQFF
.	TRBV20-1	.	TRBJ2-1	TGCAGTGCTAGTGCTCCGGGACTCCACAATGAGCAGTTCTTC	CSASAPGLHNEQFF
TRBD2	TRBV18	.	TRBJ2-7	TGTGCCAGCTCACCCCTAGCGGGCGTTAATTCCTACGAGCAGTACTTC	CASSPLAGVNSYEQYF
.	TRBV7-2	.	TRBJ2-2	TGTGCCAGCAGCTTAGTTGTCCTGAGCCCGGGGGAGCTGTTTTTT	CASSLVVLSPGELFF
.	TRBV7-2	.	TRBJ2-7	TGTGCCAGCAGCTTAGCGGGAGGAAGGAATTCCTACGAGCAGTACTTC	CASSLAGGRNSYEQYF
.	TRBV7-2	.	TRBJ1-3	TGTGCCAGCAGCGTAGTAGGGGCGGGCTCTGGAAACACCATATATTTT	CASSVVGAGSGNTIYF
TRBD2	TRBV4-3	.	TRBJ2-7	TGCGCCAGCAGCCAAGCGTTCAGCGGGAGGTACGAGCAGTACTTC	CASSQAFSGRYEQYF
.	TRBV7-9	.	TRBJ2-5	TGTGCCAGCGGGACAGAGACCCAGTACTTC	CASGTETQYF
.	TRBV10-2	few	TRBJ2-6	TGCGCCAGCAAACGGGGGACTGGGGCCAACGTCCTGACTTTC	CASKRGTGANVLTF
.	TRBV6-2/TRBV6-3	.	TRBJ1-3	TGTGCCAGCAATTTTTACCTCGTCAGAGAGCCTTCTGGAAACACCATATATTTT	CASNFYLVREPSGNTIYF
.	TRBV3-1	.	TRBJ2-1	TGTGCCAGCAGCCGGGACACCAGTCGCCATGAGCAGTTCTTC	CASSRDTSRHEQFF
TRBD2	TRBV6-2/TRBV6-3	.	TRBJ2-1	TGTGCCAGCAGTGGCCAACTCGGACTAGCGGGTTCTAATGAGCAGTTCTTC	CASSGQLGLAGSNEQFF
TRBD2	TRBV5-1	.	TRBJ2-1	TGCGCCAGCAGCGGGAGGACTAGCGGGAGCCGGGAGCAGTTCTTC	CASSGRTSGSREQFF
TRBD1	TRBV6-1	few	TRBJ1-1	TGTGCCAGCAGCCGGACAGGGGGGCTCACTGAAGCTTTCTTT	CASSRTGGLTEAFF
TRBD2	TRBV3-1	few	TRBJ2-1	TGTGCCAGCAGCCAAGATGAGACTAGCGGGATATACAATGAGCAGTTCTTC	CASSQDETSGIYNEQFF
.	TRBV5-6	few	TRBJ1-2	TGTGCCAGCAGCTCGTCGGGGTTCTCTGGCTACACCTTC	CASSSSGFSGYTF